These 9 T cell receptor beta chains originate from one sample sequenced in a study of T cells in Graves' hyperthyroidism and ophthalmopathy. What was amplified from RNA transcripts were TCR beta CDR3 regions. The TCR CDR3 first-round RT-PCR relied on the HTBI primer set. MiXCR, applied by TCRdb to the multiplex PCR reads, yields one record per CDR3 protein. Of 250,000 to 300,000 distinct CDR3 sequences detected, around 19% appear once; the ten largest clones hold just under 40%. Sequencing input: blood. The source of these receptors is a middle-aged man with Graves' ophthalmopathy.

This clonotype was counted between two and nine times. The chain recombines TRBV11-2 with TRBJ1-3, with TRBD1 matching 8 bases. The germline CDR1 and CDR2 sequences are SGHAT and FQNNGV. This CDR3 has 14 residues. The J segment lost 2 bases and the V segment lost 4 bases, leaving 1 base of the junction unmatched. The CDR3 nucleotides are TGTGCCAGCAGCTGGACAGGGCCTGGAAACACCATATATTTT. Protein sequence: CASSWTGPGNTIYF.

This clonotype showed up just a few times. This chain connects TRBV6-1 to TRBJ1-2; 7 nucleotides match TRBD1. V was pared by 6 bases and J by 4 bases, with 2 bases of the junction left unmatched. The CDR3 is 12 amino acids. Germline CDR1 reads MNHNS; CDR2 reads SASEGT. The CDR3 DNA reads as TGTGCCAGCAGGACAGGGACCTATGGCTACACCTTC. It specifies CASRTGTYGYTF.

The chain is built from TRBV15 and TRBJ2-5; tentatively, D is TRBD1 (6 bases). The CDR3 has 14 residues. CDR1 and CDR2 (germline): LNHNV, YYDKDF (reference sequence). The ends were cut back, 4 bases at V and 2 bases at J, with 11 bases in the middle. As DNA, the CDR3 is TGTGCCACCAGCATAGGGGGTTCTCAAGAGACCCAGTACTTC. Encoded protein: CATSIGGSQETQYF. Together with reference TRBV15 and TRBJ2-5, the CDR3 gives the full variable domain: DAMVIQNPRYQVTQFGKPVTLSCSQTLNHNVMYWYQQKSSQAPKLLFHYYDKDFNNEADTPDNFQSRRPNTSFCFLDIRSPGLGDTAMYLCATSIGGSQETQYFGPGTRLLVL.

Regarding this clonotype: Since a much larger clone is just one base distant, this may be a read error. This chain connects TRBV11-1 to TRBJ2-1, with 7 positions matching TRBD2. The CDR3 loop spans 15 amino acids. Germline values: CDR1 SGHAT, CDR2 FQDESV (reference sequence). Losses at the gene ends were 5 bases for V and 9 bases for J; bases not matched to a gene: 13. CDR3 protein: CASSRTQLGGSEQFF. Here the CDR3 DNA reads TGTGCCAGCAGCCGAACCCAACTAGGCGGGAGTGAGCAGTTCTTC.

This clonotype was detected many times. The CDR3 coding sequence is TGTGCCAGCGCATCGGGGAAACGGGCCAAAAACATTCAGTACTTC. Amino acid sequence: CASASGKRAKNIQYF. V is TRBV2 and J is TRBJ2-4, with D perhaps matching TRBD2 (5 bases). V shed 8 bases and J shed 1 base, with 15 bases lying between them. Germline CDR1 SNHLY, CDR2 FYNNEI. The CDR3 runs 15 residues. Using reference TRBV2 and TRBJ2-4 for the parts outside the CDR3, the full variable domain is EPEVTQTPSHQVTQMGQEVILRCVPISNHLYFYWYRQILGQKVEFLVSFYNNEISEKSEIFDDQFSVERPDGSNFTLKIRSTKLEDSAMYFCASASGKRAKNIQYFGAGTRLSVL.

At least ten counts were recorded for this clonotype. This chain links TRBV6-2 or TRBV6-3 with TRBJ1-5, with D perhaps matching TRBD1 (5 bases). The CDR3 sequence is 18 residues long. CDR1 is MNHEY and CDR2 is SVGEGT in the germline V gene. Trimming stripped 0 bases from V and 1 base from J, with 16 bases between. The CDR3 coding sequence is TGTGCCAGCAGTTACTCCGGACGGGACCTTTGGAGCAATCAGCCCCAGCATTTT. Translation: CASSYSGRDLWSNQPQHF.

This clonotype was seen at least ten times. This rearrangement joins TRBV5-1 to TRBJ2-6, with 9 bases identical to TRBD1. V trimming: 0 bases; J trimming: 2 bases; junction bases outside the gene matches: 12. The germline CDR1 and CDR2 sequences are SGHRS and YFSETQ. The CDR3 loop spans 20 amino acids. The CDR3 region is CASSLVFRGQGSTGANVLTF. CDR3 nucleotides: TGCGCCAGCAGCTTGGTCTTTAGGGGACAGGGATCAACTGGGGCCAACGTCCTGACTTTC.

The gene calls are TRBV6-1 and TRBJ1-5; TRBD1 agrees at 7 bases. CDR1 and CDR2 from the germline V gene are MNHNS and SASEGT. The J segment lost 6 bases and the V segment lost 3 bases, leaving 8 bases of the junction unmatched. CDR3 length: 15 amino acids. The CDR3 DNA reads TGTGCCAGCAGTGACAGGGGGGGAATAGGTCAGCCCCAGCATTTT. Protein sequence: CASSDRGGIGQPQHF.

The table lists this clonotype with many counts. The chain couples TRBV5-1 to TRBJ2-3; 7 bases agree with TRBD2. The CDR3 runs to 13 residues. V lost 5 bases to trimming and J lost 3 bases; unmatched junction nucleotides: 3. Germline V CDR1 and CDR2: SGHRS, YFSETQ. In nucleotides, the CDR3 is TGCGCCAGCAGGGGAGGGCCAACAGATACGCAGTATTTT. This gives the protein CASRGGPTDTQYF.